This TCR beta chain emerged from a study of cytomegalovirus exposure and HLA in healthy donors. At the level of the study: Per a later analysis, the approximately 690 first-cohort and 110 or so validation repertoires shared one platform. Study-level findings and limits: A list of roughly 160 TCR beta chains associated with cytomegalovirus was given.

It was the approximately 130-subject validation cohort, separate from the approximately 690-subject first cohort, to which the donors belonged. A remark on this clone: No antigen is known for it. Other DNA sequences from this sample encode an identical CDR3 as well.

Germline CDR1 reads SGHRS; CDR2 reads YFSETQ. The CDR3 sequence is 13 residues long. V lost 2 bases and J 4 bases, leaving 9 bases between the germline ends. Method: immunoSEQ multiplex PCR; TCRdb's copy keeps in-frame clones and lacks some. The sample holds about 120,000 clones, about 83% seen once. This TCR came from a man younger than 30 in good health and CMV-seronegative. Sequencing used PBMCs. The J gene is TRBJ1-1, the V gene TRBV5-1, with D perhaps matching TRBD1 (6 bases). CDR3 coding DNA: TGCGCCAGCAGCTTAACAGGGCTCACTGAAGCTTTCTTT. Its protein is CASSLTGLTEAFF.